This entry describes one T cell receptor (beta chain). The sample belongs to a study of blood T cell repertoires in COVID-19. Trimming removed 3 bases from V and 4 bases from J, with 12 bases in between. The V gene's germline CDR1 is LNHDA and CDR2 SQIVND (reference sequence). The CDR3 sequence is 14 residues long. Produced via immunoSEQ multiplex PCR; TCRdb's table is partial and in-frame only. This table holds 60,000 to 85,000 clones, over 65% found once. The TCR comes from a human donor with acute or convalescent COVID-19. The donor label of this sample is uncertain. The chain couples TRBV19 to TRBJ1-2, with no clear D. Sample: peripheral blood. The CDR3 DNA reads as TGTGCCAGTAGTATGGGGAGAGTCCTCTATGGCTACACCTTC. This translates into CASSMGRVLYGYTF.